A selection of T cell receptor beta chains follows, all from one sample in a study of blood T cells in healthy people across ages. TCRdb reprocessed the 5' RACE reads with MiXCR, giving one entry per CDR3 protein. Of more than 800,000 distinct CDR3 sequences in the sample, 29% were seen once. Source material: blood. Receptor source: a woman of 80 years or more in good health. The CDR3 runs from the conserved cysteine through the conserved F or W. The D gene is left open where the match is weak. Size tells how often a clone was seen (once, few, many) or the class of an expanded clone, and some rows leave it out.

>TRBD2|many|TRBV3-1|TRBJ2-1
CASSQVRDTSGGNNEQFF
TGTGCCAGCAGCCAAGTTAGGGATACTAGCGGGGGGAACAATGAGCAGTTCTTC
>.|many|TRBV7-2|TRBJ1-5
CASSLDRSGQPQHF
TGTGCCAGCAGCTTAGACCGCAGCGGGCAGCCCCAGCATTTT
>TRBD1|many|TRBV7-2|TRBJ2-5
CASSITGTGETQYF
TGTGCCAGCAGCATTACCGGGACAGGGGAGACCCAGTACTTC
>TRBD1|.|TRBV12-3/TRBV12-4|TRBJ2-1
CASGGADRGDNEQFF
TGTGCCAGTGGTGGGGCGGACAGGGGGGACAATGAGCAGTTCTTC
>.|.|TRBV29-1|TRBJ1-2
CSVFHSSAGYTF
TGCAGCGTTTTCCATAGTTCAGCCGGCTACACCTTC
>.|.|TRBV20-1|TRBJ2-1
CSADDSSPYNEQFF
TGCAGTGCTGACGACAGCAGTCCCTACAATGAGCAGTTCTTC
>TRBD2|many|TRBV20-1|TRBJ2-1
CSASGGSEQFF
TGCAGTGCGAGCGGGGGGTCTGAGCAGTTCTTC
>.|.|TRBV6-1|TRBJ1-5
CASDRGQGNSNQPQHF
TGTGCCAGCGATAGGGGCCAAGGCAATAGCAATCAGCCCCAGCATTTT
>.|.|TRBV4-1|TRBJ1-2
CASSQERTRAYGYTF
TGCGCCAGCAGCCAAGAAAGAACAAGGGCCTATGGCTACACCTTC
>TRBD1|.|TRBV20-1|TRBJ2-7
CSAPDRDPYEQYF
TGCAGTGCCCCGGACAGGGATCCGTACGAGCAGTACTTC
>TRBD1|.|TRBV29-1|TRBJ2-7
CSVTGTGRYEQYF
TGCAGCGTCACCGGGACAGGGCGGTACGAGCAGTACTTC